These 20 T cell receptor beta chains share one sample of origin, sequenced in a study of OX40 agonist ivuxolimab in advanced cancers. Method: immunoSEQ multiplex PCR; TCRdb's copy keeps in-frame clones and lacks some. Counted here are 95,000 to 150,000 clones, about 93% occurring once; the ten biggest clones make up more than 0.15%. The sample was CD4+ or CD8+ T cells sorted from blood, taken in a trial of the OX40 agonist ivuxolimab. The receptors stem from an adult with an advanced solid tumor such as melanoma, head and neck, liver or kidney cancer.

The chain has TRBV7-2 and TRBJ2-5; TRBD2 matches 8 bases. CDR3 length: 16 amino acids. Germline V gives CDR1 SGHTA, CDR2 FQGNSA. V gave up 5 bases and J gave up 2 bases; unmatched junction bases: 10. Here the CDR3 reads CASSPLASGSQETQYF. CDR3 nucleotide sequence: TGTGCCAGCAGCCCCCTAGCTAGCGGGTCTCAAGAGACCCAGTACTTC.

This clone was seen once. The chain combines TRBV5-1 with TRBJ1-6, with 7 bases aligning to TRBD1. With V trimmed by 4 bases and J by 4 bases, 2 bases remained unmatched. The germline V gene has CDR1 SGHRS and CDR2 YFSETQ. This CDR3 is built from 14 residues. The CDR3, as DNA: TGCGCCAGCAGCGAACAGGGGTATAATTCACCCCTCCACTTT. It is translated as CASSEQGYNSPLHF.

The count of this clone is one. The chain employs TRBV5-8 and TRBJ1-5; a possible D gene is TRBD1 (5 bases). The germline gives CDR1 SGHTS, CDR2 YDEGEE. V was clipped by 2 bases and J by 1 base, with 13 bases between them. The CDR3 consists of 16 residues. The CDR3 is CASSLRRGRSNQPQHF. The CDR3 DNA reads TGTGCCAGCAGCTTAAGGAGGGGACGCAGCAATCAGCCCCAGCATTTT.

This chain links TRBV19 with TRBJ2-1; 8 nucleotides align to TRBD1. The CDR3 runs 14 residues. The V gene end was trimmed by 5 bases and the J gene end by 4 bases; junction bases not matched to a gene: 4. Germline CDR1 and CDR2: LNHDA and SQIVND (reference sequence). The CDR3 DNA reads TGTGCCAGTAGTCCGCAGGGGGCTTACAATGAGCAGTTCTTC. It is translated as CASSPQGAYNEQFF. Looking up the rest from reference TRBV19 and TRBJ2-1 gives the full variable domain: DGGITQSPKYLFRKEGQNVTLSCEQNLNHDAMYWYRQDPGQGLRLIYYSQIVNDFQKGDIAEGYSVSREKKESFPLTVTSAQKNPTAFYLCASSPQGAYNEQFFGPGTRLTVL.

This chain links TRBV7-9 with TRBJ2-1; D is perhaps TRBD2 (6 bases). The CDR3 runs 15 residues. Germline V CDR1 and CDR2: SEHNR, FQNEAQ (reference sequence). V lost 4 bases and J 3 bases, leaving 13 bases between the germline ends. The CDR3 bases are TGTGCCAGCAGCTCGCCCGGGACTCTCTACAATGAGCAGTTCTTC. Its protein product is CASSSPGTLYNEQFF.

With respect to this clone: This same CDR3 is encoded by further DNA sequences in the sample. V and J are TRBV2 and TRBJ2-3; D is unclear. Germline CDR1 SNHLY, CDR2 FYNNEI. The CDR3 is 17 residues long. Deletions cut 6 bases from V and 4 bases from J, with 23 bases between. This CDR3 is CASRETPGTYRADTQYF. CDR3 DNA: TGTGCCAGCAGAGAGACTCCAGGTACCTACAGAGCAGATACGCAGTATTTT.

V gene TRBV7-3 combines with J gene TRBJ2-6; weak D call: TRBD2 (5 bases). The V end was cut by 1 base, the J end by 0 bases, with 16 bases between. Germline loops: CDR1 SGHTA, CDR2 FQGTGA. The CDR3 contains 19 residues. CDR3 coding DNA: TGTGCCAGCAGCTTAAGCACCTCCGGGATTGGCTCTGGGGCCAACGTCCTGACTTTC. Its translation is CASSLSTSGIGSGANVLTF.

The J gene is TRBJ1-4, the V gene TRBV30; 8 nucleotides align to TRBD1. This CDR3 has 15 residues. The trim removed 2 bases at V and 1 base at J, leaving 3 bases unmatched. Germline V gene lookup returns CDR1 GTSNPN and CDR2 SVGIG (reference sequence). The CDR3 protein is CAWSTTGGTNEKLFF. CDR3 sequence (DNA): TGTGCCTGGAGTACTACAGGGGGAACTAATGAAAAACTGTTTTTT.

The chain joins TRBV2 to TRBJ2-3; no clear D gene. Trimming cost V 8 bases and J 1 base, with 10 bases left between them. Germline V lookup: CDR1 SNHLY, CDR2 FYNNEI. The length of the CDR3 is 13 residues. The CDR3 DNA reads TGTGCCAGCCTTGCGGTGCGCACAGATACGCAGTATTTT. Translation gives CASLAVRTDTQYF.

The chain combines TRBV5-1 with TRBJ2-4, with D unclear. V was pared by 0 bases and J by 0 bases, with 1 base between. CDR1 SGHRS and CDR2 YFSETQ come from the germline V gene. This CDR3 has 13 residues. The CDR3 loop is CASSLEAKNIQYF. The CDR3 nucleotides are TGCGCCAGCAGCTTGGAAGCCAAAAACATTCAGTACTTC.

The rearrangement joins TRBV6-1 to TRBJ1-4; a possible D gene is TRBD1 (5 bases). The CDR3 is 15 residues long. Trimming stripped 0 bases from V and 8 bases from J, with 13 bases between. Looked up from germline, CDR1 is MNHNS and CDR2 is SASEGT. The CDR3 sequence is CASSEAGGGVEKLFF. The CDR3 DNA sequence: TGTGCCAGCAGTGAAGCTGGAGGAGGGGTAGAAAAACTGTTTTTT.

The rearrangement joins TRBV28 to TRBJ1-1; no definite D call. V shed 8 bases and J shed 5 bases, with 21 bases lying between them. This CDR3 contains 15 residues. Looked up from germline, CDR1 is MDHEN and CDR2 is SYDVKM. Written as DNA, the CDR3 is TGTGCCAGCGCCCAGGTTCGGCAGTTCGGAACTGAAGCTTTCTTT. It specifies CASAQVRQFGTEAFF.

On this clone itself: Other DNA sequences in this sample translate to the same CDR3. The chain links TRBV7-9 to TRBJ1-2, with no clear D. Trimming took 5 bases from V and 4 from J, leaving 5 bases between them. Germline V gives CDR1 SEHNR, CDR2 FQNEAQ (reference sequence). CDR3 length: 11 residues. The CDR3 sequence is CASSLSYGYTF. The CDR3 region has the DNA TGTGCCAGCAGCCTGAGCTATGGCTACACCTTC.

The chain links TRBV2 to TRBJ2-6; 11 bases fit TRBD2. CDR1 is SNHLY and CDR2 is FYNNEI in the germline V gene. The CDR3 totals 19 residues. V trimming: 1 base; J trimming: 4 bases; junction bases outside the gene matches: 9. The CDR3 nucleotides are TGTGCCAGCAGTGAAGTCCTAGCGGGGGGAGCGTTGGGGGCCAACGTCCTGACTTTC. Translated, it gives CASSEVLAGGALGANVLTF.

The V call is TRBV7-3, the J call TRBJ2-6; no firm D call. The germline V gene has CDR1 SGHTA and CDR2 FQGTGA. Between the trimmed V and J ends, which lost 2 bases and 0 bases, there was a span of 5 bases. The CDR3 totals 15 residues. CDR3 amino acids: CASSLVGSGANVLTF. In DNA form, the CDR3 reads TGTGCCAGCAGCTTAGTAGGCTCTGGGGCCAACGTCCTGACTTTC.

This rearrangement joins TRBV5-6 to TRBJ2-7; weak D call: TRBD2 (5 bases). Looked up from germline, CDR1 is SGHDT and CDR2 is YYEEEE. The CDR3 contains 14 residues. Between the trimmed V and J ends, which lost 0 bases and 9 bases, there was a span of 16 bases. CDR3 protein: CASSLERAASAQYF. The CDR3 DNA follows: TGTGCCAGCAGCTTGGAGAGAGCGGCTTCCGCGCAGTACTTC.

This chain connects TRBV7-6 to TRBJ2-3; a weak D match, TRBD2 (6 bases). This CDR3 is built from 15 residues. V lost 6 bases and J 0 bases, leaving 13 bases between the germline ends. Germline V lookup: CDR1 SGHVS, CDR2 FNYEAQ. The CDR3 region is CASRSTGTSTDTQYF. The CDR3, as DNA: TGTGCCAGCAGATCCACCGGGACTAGCACAGATACGCAGTATTTT.

The count of this clone is one. The chain employs TRBV18 and TRBJ1-1; D might be TRBD1 (5 bases). The CDR3 is made up of 15 amino acids. Per the germline V gene, CDR1 is KGHSH and CDR2 is LQKENI. V was shortened by 3 bases and J by 1 base, with 12 bases between the two germline ends. CDR3 DNA: TGTGCCAGCTCACCCCCGGGGCTACAGAACACTGAAGCTTTCTTT. Protein product: CASSPPGLQNTEAFF.

V and J are TRBV5-1 and TRBJ2-5; TRBD1 aligns across 12 bases. The CDR3 sequence is 14 residues long. The V gene end was trimmed by 4 bases and the J gene end by 3 bases; junction bases not matched to a gene: 1. The germline gives CDR1 SGHRS, CDR2 YFSETQ. The CDR3 DNA sequence: TGCGCCAGCAGCGGGACAGGGGGCAAAGAGACCCAGTACTTC. It yields the protein CASSGTGGKETQYF.

The chain links TRBV6-6 to TRBJ1-5; D remains unclear. The CDR3 length is 14 residues. V gave up 2 bases and J gave up 1 base, with 6 bases separating them. Germline values: CDR1 MNHNY, CDR2 SVGAGI (reference sequence). The CDR3 DNA reads as TGTGCCAGCAGTTACGGCAGAAGCAATCAGCCCCAGCATTTT. Translation gives CASSYGRSNQPQHF.